The 27 T cell receptor beta chains below were found in one sample sequenced in a study of control samples from healthy donors and cancer patients. TCRdb keeps only in-frame clones here, not all; method: immunoSEQ multiplex PCR. The table records 100,000 to 150,000 clones, more than 80% of them present only once. The sample consisted of blood. Receptor source: a man aged 18 to 35 in good health.

The V and J genes are TRBV19 and TRBJ1-4; D is uncertain. V lost 3 bases to trimming and J lost 8 bases, with 19 bases between them. The CDR3 consists of 16 residues. The V gene's germline CDR1 is LNHDA and CDR2 SQIVND (reference sequence). The CDR3 loop is CASSMSPQFRGEKLFF. In nucleotides, the CDR3 is TGTGCCAGTAGTATGTCTCCCCAGTTCCGAGGAGAAAAACTGTTTTTT.

The chain combines TRBV12-5 with TRBJ2-1; the D gene is possibly TRBD1 (5 bases). CDR3 length equals 13 residues. V was clipped by 2 bases and J by 12 bases, with 14 bases between them. Per the germline V gene, CDR1 is LGHNT and CDR2 is FRNRAP. CDR3 loop: CASGLSGAGMQFF. Here the CDR3 DNA reads TGTGCTAGTGGTTTGAGTGGTGCAGGGATGCAGTTCTTC.

The chain is built from TRBV24-1 and TRBJ2-3; D is ambiguous. Germline V CDR1 and CDR2: KGHDR, SFDVKD. The length of the CDR3 is 13 residues. V lost 3 bases to trimming and J lost 2 bases, with 5 bases between them. The CDR3 protein is CATSDPNTDTQYF. The CDR3 DNA sequence: TGTGCCACCAGTGATCCCAACACAGATACGCAGTATTTT.

This sequence joins TRBV24-1 and TRBJ1-4, with TRBD1 identical over 7 bases. This CDR3 spans 15 amino acids. Germline lookup yields CDR1 KGHDR and CDR2 SFDVKD. The ends lost 3 bases at V and 5 bases at J; junction bases unmatched: 5. In DNA, the CDR3 is TGTGCCACCAGTGATCCCAAGACAGGGAATGAAAAACTGTTTTTT. It codes for CATSDPKTGNEKLFF.

The V gene is TRBV25-1, the J gene TRBJ1-6; TRBD1 matches at 10 bases. This CDR3 has 15 residues. Looked up from germline, CDR1 is MGHDK and CDR2 is SYGVNS. The V and J ends lost 3 bases and 6 bases, in that order; junction bases with no gene match: 2. CDR3 sequence: CASSEDRGSNSPLHF. The CDR3 DNA reads as TGTGCCAGCAGTGAGGACAGGGGGTCTAATTCACCCCTCCACTTT.

The V and J genes are TRBV10-2 and TRBJ2-7; 9 bases are shared with TRBD1. Germline loops: CDR1 WSHSY, CDR2 SAAADI. CDR3 length: 15 amino acids. The trim removed 6 bases at V and 5 bases at J, leaving 11 bases unmatched. The CDR3 reads CASSHPGQGGNEQYF. In DNA, the CDR3 is TGCGCCAGCAGCCACCCGGGACAGGGTGGCAACGAGCAGTACTTC.

CDR3 DNA sequence: TGTGCCAGCAGCCCCCGGACGGCTGATCAGCCCCAGCATTTT. This codes for CASSPRTADQPQHF. The chain couples TRBV7-2 to TRBJ1-5; no definite D call. Germline CDR1 reads SGHTA; CDR2 reads FQGNSA. The CDR3 covers 14 residues. Trimming removed 5 bases at V and 5 bases at J, with 13 bases between.

The chain carries TRBV10-2 and TRBJ1-5; D perhaps matches TRBD1 (6 bases). The CDR3 extends over 15 amino acids. The germline V gene encodes CDR1 WSHSY and CDR2 SAAADI. The V end was cut by 3 bases, the J end by 0 bases, with 9 bases between. CDR3 in amino acids: CASSERQVSNQPQHF. The CDR3 nucleotides are TGCGCCAGCAGTGAACGACAGGTTAGCAATCAGCCCCAGCATTTT.

This chain joins TRBV7-2 and TRBJ2-7; TRBD2 might be the D (6 bases). This CDR3 is built from 15 residues. V lost 3 bases and J 0 bases, leaving 12 bases between the germline ends. Germline CDR1 reads SGHTA; CDR2 reads FQGNSA. CDR3 region: CASSLRAGTSYEQYV. CDR3 in DNA: TGTGCCAGCAGCTTGCGAGCGGGTACCTCCTACGAGCAGTACGTC.

The rearrangement links TRBV9 to TRBJ1-6, with TRBD1 matching 7 bases. The V gene end was trimmed by 3 bases and the J gene end by 7 bases; junction bases not matched to a gene: 7. CDR3 length equals 15 residues. The germline V gene has CDR1 SGDLS and CDR2 YYNGEE. Here the CDR3 DNA reads TGTGCCAGCAGCGGAACCGGGACAGAGAATTCACCCCTCCACTTT. Its translation: CASSGTGTENSPLHF.

This chain uses TRBV25-1 with TRBJ1-6; a possible D gene is TRBD1 (5 bases). Germline values: CDR1 MGHDK, CDR2 SYGVNS. V dropped 0 bases and J dropped 3 bases, with 9 bases sitting between them. This CDR3 spans 16 amino acids. CDR3 amino acids: CASSEYARGYNSPLHF. The CDR3 nucleotides are TGTGCCAGCAGTGAATATGCTAGGGGCTATAATTCACCCCTCCACTTT.

The V gene is TRBV5-1, the J gene TRBJ2-5, with no clear D. Trimming left V 1 base short and J 0 bases short, with 10 bases between. This CDR3 comprises 15 residues. Germline CDR1 is SGHRS and CDR2 is YFSETQ. Written as DNA, the CDR3 is TGCGCCAGCAGCTTGACAGCTTCGTACCAAGAGACCCAGTACTTC. This gives the protein CASSLTASYQETQYF.

The rearrangement uses TRBV5-4 and TRBJ2-4; no firm D call. This CDR3 contains 15 residues. Germline CDR1 reads SGHNT; CDR2 reads YYREEE (reference sequence). V was cut by 0 bases and J by 2 bases, with 9 bases left in between. This CDR3 reads CASSLGAQTKNIQYF. The CDR3 coding sequence is TGTGCCAGCAGCTTGGGGGCACAGACCAAAAACATTCAGTACTTC.

J is TRBJ1-3 and V is TRBV30, with D hard to call. Deletions cut 0 bases from V and 9 bases from J, with 12 bases between. Looked up from germline, CDR1 is GTSNPN and CDR2 is SVGIG (reference sequence). The CDR3 is 13 amino acids. CDR3 residues: CAWSVSGSSTIYF. CDR3 DNA: TGTGCCTGGAGTGTTTCGGGGAGTAGCACCATATATTTT. Drawing the rest from reference TRBV30 and TRBJ1-3, the complete variable domain is SQTIHQWPATLVQPVGSPLSLECTVEGTSNPNLYWYRQAAGRGLQLLFYSVGIGQISSEVPQNLSASRPQDRQFILSSKKLLLSDSGFYLCAWSVSGSSTIYFGEGSWLTVV.

This CDR3 is CACLLGKGAYEQYF. Here the CDR3 DNA reads TGTGCCTGCCTCCTTGGGAAGGGGGCCTACGAGCAGTACTTC. The V and J genes are TRBV30 and TRBJ2-7; TRBD1 is a possible D gene (6 bases). The V gene's germline CDR1 is GTSNPN and CDR2 SVGIG (reference sequence). Trimming left V 6 bases short and J 2 bases short, with 17 bases between. The CDR3 sequence is 14 residues long.

The V call is TRBV28, the J call TRBJ2-7, with D maybe TRBD2 (6 bases). Germline V gene lookup returns CDR1 MDHEN and CDR2 SYDVKM. CDR3 length: 13 amino acids. V lost 6 bases, J lost 4 bases, and 13 bases lay in between. CDR3 sequence (DNA): TGTGCCAGCAGGGGGCCGGGAGTGTACGAGCAGTACTTC. Residues: CASRGPGVYEQYF.

This clone was detected once. The chain carries TRBV9 and TRBJ2-1; D is uncertain. This CDR3 is 15 amino acids long. V was shortened by 3 bases and J by 5 bases, with 15 bases between the two germline ends. Looked up from germline, CDR1 is SGDLS and CDR2 is YYNGEE. CDR3 DNA sequence: TGTGCCAGCAGCGGGCTCGTGGCCGCGAACAATGAGCAGTTCTTC. Protein product: CASSGLVAANNEQFF. The entire variable domain, with the rest obtained from reference TRBV9 and TRBJ2-1, is as follows: DSGVTQTPKHLITATGQRVTLRCSPRSGDLSVYWYQQSLDQGLQFLIQYYNGEERAKGNILERFSAQQFPDLHSELNLSSLELGDSALYFCASSGLVAANNEQFFGPGTRLTVL.

This sequence joins TRBV12-2 and TRBJ1-5; the DNA was not compared with TRBD1, the D call given in the table. TRBV12-2 constitutes a pseudogene. The CDR3 spans 17 residues. The CDR3 bases are TGTGCAAGTCGCTTAGGGACAGGGGAGGATAGCAATCAGCCCCAGCATTTT. This encodes CASRLGTGEDSNQPQHF.

The chain recombines TRBV19 with TRBJ2-7; 13 nucleotides line up with TRBD2. This CDR3 region has 16 residues. The germline V gene has CDR1 LNHDA and CDR2 SQIVND (reference sequence). V gave up 1 base and J gave up 4 bases; unmatched junction bases: 4. CDR3 coding DNA: TGTGCCAGTAGTATAGGCGGACTAGCGGGAGTGTACGAGCAGTACTTC. It codes for CASSIGGLAGVYEQYF.

V usage is TRBV4-3 and J usage is TRBJ2-1; D is ambiguous. The V end lost 1 base, the J end lost 7 bases, and 2 bases lay between the germline ends. The CDR3 has 11 residues. Germline lookup yields CDR1 LGHNA and CDR2 YSLEER. This CDR3 reads CASSQGNEQFF. The CDR3 DNA is TGCGCCAGCAGCCAAGGGAATGAGCAGTTCTTC.

The rearrangement links TRBV27 to TRBJ2-1, with 8 bases identical to TRBD1. CDR1 is MNHEY, CDR2 SMNVEV, per germline (reference sequence). The CDR3 has 17 amino acids. Trimming removed 5 bases from V and 8 bases from J; junction bases left unmatched: 17. This chain's CDR3 is CASSNLKGQVLGDEQFF. The CDR3 DNA sequence: TGTGCCAGCAGTAATTTAAAGGGACAGGTCCTGGGGGATGAGCAGTTCTTC.

J is TRBJ1-1 and V is TRBV6-5; D is perhaps TRBD1 (5 bases). Between the trimmed V and J ends, which lost 6 bases and 3 bases, there was a span of 17 bases. The CDR3 runs to 15 residues. Germline assignment: CDR1 MNHEY and CDR2 SVGAGI. The CDR3 nucleotides are TGTGCCAGCAGCAACACTAGATTGGGGCACACTGAAGCTTTCTTT. Translating it yields CASSNTRLGHTEAFF.

This clone was observed at least ten times. The V call is TRBV28, the J call TRBJ1-3; D perhaps matches TRBD1 (5 bases). The V and J ends lost 6 bases and 8 bases respectively, with 8 bases between them. This CDR3 contains 11 residues. Per germline, CDR1 MDHEN and CDR2 SYDVKM. CDR3 amino acids: CASRGRDTIYF. DNA of the CDR3: TGTGCCAGCAGGGGGCGGGACACCATATATTTT. Variable domain in full (rest from reference TRBV28 and TRBJ1-3): DVKVTQSSRYLVKRTGEKVFLECVQDMDHENMFWYRQDPGLGLRLIYFSYDVKMKEKGDIPEGYSVSREKKERFSLILESASTNQTSMYLCASRGRDTIYFGEGSWLTVV.

The V and J genes are TRBV5-1 and TRBJ1-5; tentative D call: TRBD1 (5 bases). Germline loops: CDR1 SGHRS, CDR2 YFSETQ. Trimming removed 0 bases at V and 1 base at J, with 8 bases between. The CDR3 is made up of 15 amino acids. This CDR3 is CASSLDGASNQPQHF. The CDR3 DNA is TGCGCCAGCAGCTTGGATGGGGCGAGCAATCAGCCCCAGCATTTT.

This chain connects TRBV10-3 to TRBJ2-1; 11 positions agree with TRBD2. The junction had 2 bases not matched to a gene; V was cut back by 3 bases and J by 10 bases. The CDR3 is made up of 13 amino acids. Per germline, CDR1 ENHRY and CDR2 SYGVKD. CDR3 in amino acids: CAISELAGAEQFF. CDR3 in DNA: TGTGCCATCAGTGAACTAGCGGGGGCCGAGCAGTTCTTC.

The chain couples TRBV10-2 to TRBJ2-3, with D possibly matching TRBD1 (5 bases). V gave up 6 bases and J gave up 3 bases, with 13 bases separating them. The CDR3 runs to 14 residues. Germline V gene lookup returns CDR1 WSHSY and CDR2 SAAADI. Written as DNA, the CDR3 is TGCGCCAGCAGCGAATCAGGGTGGACAGATACGCAGTATTTT. This gives the protein CASSESGWTDTQYF.

V usage is TRBV19 and J usage is TRBJ2-5; 16 nucleotides line up with TRBD2. V gave up 4 bases and J gave up 2 bases; unmatched junction bases: 4. Germline V gene lookup returns CDR1 LNHDA and CDR2 SQIVND (reference sequence). This CDR3 is 17 amino acids long. CDR3 sequence: CASSTPGLAGGQETQYF. DNA of the CDR3: TGTGCCAGTAGTACACCGGGACTAGCGGGGGGGCAAGAGACCCAGTACTTC.